Below are 6 T cell receptor beta chains sequenced from a single sample in a study of T cells in Graves' hyperthyroidism and ophthalmopathy. Amplified TCR beta CDR3 regions derived from RNA transcripts. Using the HTBI primer set, a first-round RT-PCR was run on the TCR CDR3. TCRdb fed the multiplex PCR reads into MiXCR, producing one record per CDR3 protein. Here the sample spans a few hundred thousand distinct CDR3 sequences, around 20% being singletons. The sample was blood. The receptors were sampled from a young man with Graves' ophthalmopathy.

This chain connects TRBV10-3 to TRBJ1-6; D remains ambiguous. Germline CDR1 reads ENHRY; CDR2 reads SYGVKD. Trimming left V 10 bases short and J 5 bases short, with 6 bases between. This CDR3 region has 11 residues. The CDR3 DNA reads TGTGCCAGCCAAGATAATTCACCCCTCCACTTT. Its protein is CASQDNSPLHF.

The chain has TRBV27 and TRBJ2-1; D gene ambiguous. Germline V gives CDR1 MNHEY, CDR2 SMNVEV (reference sequence). V gave up 3 bases and J gave up 8 bases, with 11 bases separating them. This CDR3 has 13 amino acids. CDR3 region: CASSFGVYDEQFF. As DNA, the CDR3 is TGTGCCAGCAGTTTTGGTGTTTACGATGAGCAGTTCTTC.

This clonotype was seen many times. J is TRBJ1-1 and V is TRBV13, with D unclear. Germline V gives CDR1 PRHDT, CDR2 FYEKMQ (reference sequence). The length of the CDR3 is 14 residues. The V gene lost 1 base and the J gene lost 9 bases, with 15 bases spanning the gap. DNA for the CDR3: TGTGCCAGCAGCTTAGAGGCAGCCGGGTTTCAAGCTTTCTTT. Translation gives CASSLEAAGFQAFF.

This clonotype came up many times. The chain has TRBV27 and TRBJ1-1; D gene uncertain. The CDR3 contains 13 residues. Trimming removed 5 bases at V and 4 bases at J, with 11 bases between. CDR1 is MNHEY and CDR2 is SMNVEV in the germline V gene (reference sequence). This chain's CDR3 is CASSAGWGTEAFF. As DNA, the CDR3 is TGTGCCAGCAGTGCCGGTTGGGGCACTGAAGCTTTCTTT.

This sequence joins TRBV29-1 and TRBJ2-5; D remains ambiguous. The CDR3 length is 12 residues. Germline CDR1 SQVTM, CDR2 ANQGSEA. Trimming pared 4 bases from V and 8 bases from J, leaving 14 bases between. The CDR3 DNA sequence: TGCAGCGTTGTAAACAATGGGAATACCCAGTACTTC. Residues: CSVVNNGNTQYF.

This clonotype was detected only once. The chain is built from TRBV5-1 and TRBJ2-1; TRBD1 or TRBD2 may be the D gene (6 bases each). Germline assignment: CDR1 SGHRS and CDR2 YFSETQ. The CDR3 runs to 13 residues. V dropped 8 bases and J dropped 3 bases, with 12 bases sitting between them. CDR3 DNA sequence: TGCGCCAGTGGAGGGGGAAGCTACAATGAGCAGTTCTTC. This encodes CASGGGSYNEQFF.